Presented here are 20 T cell receptor beta chains from one specimen sequenced in a study of blood T cell repertoires in COVID-19. Clones were read by immunoSEQ multiplex PCR, and TCRdb kept only the in-frame ones, dropping some. The profile covers some 120,000 clones, with approximately 80% appearing a single time and 7.5% taken by the ten largest. What was sequenced was peripheral blood. All receptors come from a man between 65 and 85 years old with active or convalescent COVID-19.

The chain is built from TRBV19 and TRBJ1-6; D remains ambiguous. The CDR3 runs 17 residues. Germline loops: CDR1 LNHDA, CDR2 SQIVND (reference sequence). Trimming shortened V by 7 bases and J by 4 bases, and 20 bases separated the two germline ends. CDR3 loop: CASKESQLSNYNSPLHF. In nucleotides, the CDR3 is TGTGCCAGTAAGGAGTCGCAGCTTTCCAATTATAATTCACCCCTCCACTTT.

This clone has only a few counts. V and J are TRBV25-1 and TRBJ1-1; unclear D gene. V was clipped by 4 bases and J by 0 bases, with 6 bases between them. The CDR3 contains 13 residues. Germline CDR1 is MGHDK and CDR2 is SYGVNS. CDR3 loop: CASSAGMNTEAFF. For the CDR3, the DNA is TGTGCCAGCAGTGCCGGGATGAACACTGAAGCTTTCTTT.

The rearrangement uses TRBV3-1 (or the pseudogene TRBV3-2) and TRBJ2-7, with 12 bases identical to TRBD2. The ends lost 0 bases at V and 4 bases at J; junction bases unmatched: 4. CDR3 length: 16 amino acids. The germline V gene encodes CDR1 LGHDT and CDR2 YNNKEL (reference sequence). The CDR3: CASSQDPGTSGYEQYF. CDR3 nucleotide sequence: TGTGCCAGCAGCCAAGACCCGGGGACTAGCGGGTACGAGCAGTACTTC.

The chain uses TRBV6-5 and TRBJ1-5, with TRBD1 identical over 9 bases. With 5 bases clipped from V and 6 bases from J, the junction kept 8 bases outside the gene matches. CDR1 is MNHEY and CDR2 is SVGAGI in the germline V gene. The CDR3 is 15 residues long. The CDR3 sequence: CASSTDRGDGQPQHF. The DNA for the CDR3 is TGTGCCAGCAGTACAGACAGGGGGGACGGTCAGCCCCAGCATTTT.

Comment on this clone: At one end, the junction sequence differs from germline, possibly due to a read error. The rearrangement links TRBV5-1 to TRBJ2-7; 11 bases fit TRBD2. Per germline, CDR1 SGHRS and CDR2 YFSETQ. The CDR3 consists of 17 residues. The CDR3 DNA reads TGCGCCAGCAGATTGGTGGCTAGCGGGAGGTACTCCTACGAGCAGTACTTC. It codes for CASRLVASGRYSYEQYF.

This rearrangement joins TRBV18 to TRBJ1-4, with TRBD1 matching 9 bases. The V gene end was trimmed by 3 bases and the J gene end by 11 bases; junction bases not matched to a gene: 10. Germline values: CDR1 KGHSH, CDR2 LQKENI. CDR3 length: 15 amino acids. The CDR3 here is CASSPYVDRGWKLFF. CDR3 DNA: TGTGCCAGCTCACCTTACGTGGACAGGGGTTGGAAACTGTTTTTT.

V and J are TRBV30 and TRBJ1-3; 9 nucleotides align to TRBD1. CDR3 length: 19 residues. The J segment lost 0 bases and the V segment lost 3 bases, leaving 15 bases of the junction unmatched. Germline V gene lookup returns CDR1 GTSNPN and CDR2 SVGIG (reference sequence). The CDR3 nucleotides read TGTGCCTGGAGGGTCCGGGACAGGGTAATCTGGGGCTCTGGAAACACCATATATTTT. It yields the protein CAWRVRDRVIWGSGNTIYF.

The CDR3 loop is CASSPGQGTAGELFF. In nucleotides, the CDR3 is TGTGCCAGCAGCCCGGGACAGGGTACCGCCGGGGAGCTGTTTTTT. The J gene is TRBJ2-2, the V gene TRBV6-6; 9 nucleotides agree with TRBD1. V lost 6 bases to trimming and J lost 6 bases; unmatched junction nucleotides: 8. CDR1 is MNHNY, CDR2 SVGAGI, per germline (reference sequence). The CDR3 is made up of 15 amino acids.

The DNA for the CDR3 is TGTGCCAGCAGCCCCGGAGTCACCGGGGAGCTGTTTTTT. Its protein is CASSPGVTGELFF. This chain joins TRBV6-4 and TRBJ2-2; no firm D call. The CDR3 is made up of 13 amino acids. With 6 bases removed from V and 4 bases from J, the gap between germline ends came to 9 bases. Germline CDR1 reads MRHNA; CDR2 reads SNTAGT.

This chain joins TRBV5-4 and TRBJ2-3, with D maybe TRBD2 (6 bases). Germline V gives CDR1 SGHNT, CDR2 YYREEE (reference sequence). V dropped 0 bases and J dropped 6 bases, with 14 bases sitting between them. This CDR3 contains 15 residues. The CDR3: CASSLGYSGGDTQYF. CDR3 nucleotide sequence: TGTGCCAGCAGCTTGGGATATAGCGGTGGGGATACGCAGTATTTT.

This chain uses TRBV12-3 or TRBV12-4 with TRBJ1-5; D possibly corresponds to TRBD1 (5 bases). Trimming took off 7 bases at V and 5 bases at J, with 12 bases between the two ends. The CDR3 covers 13 residues. Written as DNA, the CDR3 is TGTGCCAGCACGCCTGGGGGGGATCAGCCCCAGCATTTT. Protein: CASTPGGDQPQHF.

The rearrangement uses TRBV7-2 and TRBJ2-5; TRBD2 agrees at 7 bases. Germline CDR1 and CDR2: SGHTA and FQGNSA. The CDR3 has 13 residues. The junction had 5 bases not matched to a gene; V was cut back by 5 bases and J by 5 bases. The CDR3 loop reads CASSRTSFETQYF. For the CDR3, the DNA is TGTGCCAGCAGCCGGACTAGTTTCGAGACCCAGTACTTC.

This chain uses TRBV11-3 with TRBJ1-4, with 7 bases aligning to TRBD1. The trim removed 4 bases at V and 6 bases at J, leaving 5 bases unmatched. Germline V gene data show CDR1 as SGHNT and CDR2 as YENEEA. This CDR3 contains 14 residues. This CDR3 is CASSSDRAYEKLFF. The CDR3 DNA is TGTGCCAGCAGCTCCGACAGGGCCTATGAAAAACTGTTTTTT.

The chain uses TRBV29-1 and TRBJ2-1, with 9 bases identical to TRBD1. CDR3 size: 14 residues. V was clipped by 6 bases and J by 5 bases; unmatched bases: 8. Germline CDR1 and CDR2: SQVTM and ANQGSEA. Written as DNA, the CDR3 is TGCAGCGTAAAAAGGGGGACAGGGAACAATGAGCAGTTCTTC. This gives the protein CSVKRGTGNNEQFF.

Concerning this clone: The same CDR3 also results from other DNA sequences found in this sample. The genes are TRBV19 and TRBJ1-1; possible D gene TRBD1, 5 bases. This CDR3 has 13 residues. In germline, CDR1 is LNHDA, CDR2 SQIVND (reference sequence). Trimming left V 3 bases short and J 1 base short, with 6 bases between. The DNA of the CDR3 is TGTGCCAGTAGTATGGGGCGGAACACTGAAGCTTTCTTT. As protein: CASSMGRNTEAFF.

The table lists this clone with a few counts. The V call is TRBV3-1 (or the pseudogene TRBV3-2), the J call TRBJ1-1; D unresolved. V shed 2 bases and J shed 0 bases, with 4 bases lying between them. The CDR3 length is 13 residues. CDR1 and CDR2 (germline): LGHDT, YNNKEL (reference sequence). The CDR3 DNA reads TGTGCCAGCAGCCAACTTGTGAACACTGAAGCTTTCTTT. It specifies CASSQLVNTEAFF.

The chain recombines TRBV18 with TRBJ2-7, with TRBD1 as a possible D gene (5 bases). The CDR3 has 14 residues. Germline V gene lookup returns CDR1 KGHSH and CDR2 LQKENI. V lost 1 base, J lost 5 bases, and 12 bases lay in between. The CDR3 nucleotides read TGTGCCAGCTCACCACTTAGGGGTTCCCACGAGCAGTACTTC. Residues: CASSPLRGSHEQYF.

For the CDR3, the DNA is TGTGCCTGGAGACAACCGGACAGGGGCAATTCACCCCTCCACTTT. This codes for CAWRQPDRGNSPLHF. The chain has TRBV30 and TRBJ1-6; TRBD1 matches at 9 bases. J was trimmed by 7 bases and V by 3 bases; bases with no gene match: 7. Per germline, CDR1 GTSNPN and CDR2 SVGIG (reference sequence). CDR3 size: 15 residues.

This sequence joins TRBV19 and TRBJ1-1, with 9 bases aligning to TRBD1. V lost 6 bases to trimming and J lost 5 bases; unmatched junction nucleotides: 7. Germline CDR1 is LNHDA and CDR2 is SQIVND (reference sequence). This CDR3 contains 14 residues. The DNA for the CDR3 is TGTGCCAGTAGAGGGGACAGGGTAGATACTGAAGCTTTCTTT. Its protein is CASRGDRVDTEAFF.

The J gene is TRBJ2-7, the V gene TRBV20-1; D unclear. Trimming shortened V by 4 bases and J by 5 bases, and 9 bases separated the two germline ends. This CDR3 has 11 residues. CDR1 and CDR2 from the germline V gene are DFQATT and SNEGSKA (reference sequence). CDR3: CSATSLDEQYF. The CDR3, as DNA: TGCAGTGCTACTTCCCTCGACGAGCAGTACTTC.